This T cell receptor (beta chain) was captured in a study of regulatory T cells in long-lasting Graves disease. With iRepertoire HTBI primers and Arm-PCR of CDR3 regions, TCR beta libraries were built. A single record per CDR3 protein comes from TCRdb applying MiXCR to the multiplex PCR reads. Of about 460,000 distinct CDR3 sequences in the sample, around 15% were seen once. V lost 4 bases, J lost 1 base, and 12 bases lay in between. This CDR3 comprises 15 residues. Germline V gene lookup returns CDR1 KGHSH and CDR2 LQKENI. The time point: newly diagnosed GD, antithyroid drugs for less than 3 months. Generation of the TCR library employed RNA extracted from PBMCs. These same records also appear under a second study, on T cells in Graves' hyperthyroidism and ophthalmopathy. This second study says: The hyperthyroidism patients had all been newly diagnosed, and their disease duration was under 2 months. Their ages ranged from 18 to 65 years.

The sequencing used peripheral blood mononuclear cells (PBMCs), collected at new diagnosis, from a patient treated with antithyroid drugs. The chain has TRBV18 and TRBJ2-3; D possibly matches TRBD1 or TRBD2 (5 bases each). The source is a woman aged 50 to 60 with Graves disease. The CDR3 nucleotides read TGTGCCAGCTCACGCCGGGACGGCGGCACAGATACGCAGTATTTT. Protein: CASSRRDGGTDTQYF.